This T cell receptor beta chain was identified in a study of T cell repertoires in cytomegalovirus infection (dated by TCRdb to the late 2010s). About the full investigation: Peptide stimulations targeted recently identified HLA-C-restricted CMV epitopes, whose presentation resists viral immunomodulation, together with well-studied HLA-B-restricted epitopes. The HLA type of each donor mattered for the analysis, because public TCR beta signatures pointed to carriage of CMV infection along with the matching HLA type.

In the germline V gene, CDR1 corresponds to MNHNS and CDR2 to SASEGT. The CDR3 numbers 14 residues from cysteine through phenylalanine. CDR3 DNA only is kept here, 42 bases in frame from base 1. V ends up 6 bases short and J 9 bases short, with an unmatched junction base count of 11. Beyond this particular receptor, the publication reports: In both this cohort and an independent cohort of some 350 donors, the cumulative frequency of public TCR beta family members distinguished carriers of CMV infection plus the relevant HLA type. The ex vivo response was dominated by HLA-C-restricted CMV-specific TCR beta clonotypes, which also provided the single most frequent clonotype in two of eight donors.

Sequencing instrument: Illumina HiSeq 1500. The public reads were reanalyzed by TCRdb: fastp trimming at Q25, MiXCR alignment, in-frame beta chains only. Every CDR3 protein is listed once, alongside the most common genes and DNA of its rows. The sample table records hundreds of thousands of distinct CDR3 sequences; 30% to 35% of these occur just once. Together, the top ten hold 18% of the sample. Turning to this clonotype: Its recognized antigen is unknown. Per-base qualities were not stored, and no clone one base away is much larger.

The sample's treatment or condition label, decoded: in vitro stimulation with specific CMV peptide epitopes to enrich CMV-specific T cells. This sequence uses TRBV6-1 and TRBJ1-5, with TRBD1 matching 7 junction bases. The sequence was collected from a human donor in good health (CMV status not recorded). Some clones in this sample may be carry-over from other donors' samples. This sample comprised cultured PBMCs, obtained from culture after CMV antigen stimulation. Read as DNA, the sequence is TGTGCCAGCAGGGGTCGGGACAGCCGATGGCCCCAGCATTTT. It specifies CASRGRDSRWPQHF.